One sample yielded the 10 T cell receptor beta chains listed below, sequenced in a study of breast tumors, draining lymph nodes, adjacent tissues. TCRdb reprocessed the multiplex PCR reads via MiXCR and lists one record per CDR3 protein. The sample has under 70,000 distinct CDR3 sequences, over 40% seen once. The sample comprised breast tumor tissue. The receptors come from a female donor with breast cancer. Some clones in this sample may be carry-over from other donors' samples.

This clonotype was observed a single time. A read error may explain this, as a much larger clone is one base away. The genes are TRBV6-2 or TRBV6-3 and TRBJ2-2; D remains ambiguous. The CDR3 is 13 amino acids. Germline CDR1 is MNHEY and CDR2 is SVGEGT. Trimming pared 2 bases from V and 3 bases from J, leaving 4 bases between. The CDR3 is CASSYRDTGELFF. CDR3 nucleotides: TGTGCCAGCAGTTACAGGGACACCGGGGAGCTGTTTTTT.

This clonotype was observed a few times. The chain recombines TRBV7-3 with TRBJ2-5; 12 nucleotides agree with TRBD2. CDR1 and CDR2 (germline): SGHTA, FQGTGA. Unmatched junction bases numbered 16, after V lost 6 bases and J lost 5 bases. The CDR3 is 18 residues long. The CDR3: CASSSLVSSGRAGETQYF. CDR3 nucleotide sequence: TGTGCCAGCAGTTCTCTTGTGTCTAGCGGGAGGGCCGGGGAGACCCAGTACTTC.

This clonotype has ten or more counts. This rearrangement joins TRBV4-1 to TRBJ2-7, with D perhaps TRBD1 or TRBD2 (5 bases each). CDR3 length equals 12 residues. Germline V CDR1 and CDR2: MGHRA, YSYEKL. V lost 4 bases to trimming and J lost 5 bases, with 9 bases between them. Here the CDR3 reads CASSLWGNEQYF. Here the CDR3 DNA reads TGCGCCAGCAGCCTATGGGGGAACGAGCAGTACTTC.

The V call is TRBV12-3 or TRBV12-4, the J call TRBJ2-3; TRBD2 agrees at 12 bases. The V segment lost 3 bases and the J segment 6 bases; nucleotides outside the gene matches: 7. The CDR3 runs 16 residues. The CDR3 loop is CASSFSSGGAGDTQYF. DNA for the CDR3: TGTGCCAGCAGTTTTTCTAGCGGGGGGGCGGGGGATACGCAGTATTTT.

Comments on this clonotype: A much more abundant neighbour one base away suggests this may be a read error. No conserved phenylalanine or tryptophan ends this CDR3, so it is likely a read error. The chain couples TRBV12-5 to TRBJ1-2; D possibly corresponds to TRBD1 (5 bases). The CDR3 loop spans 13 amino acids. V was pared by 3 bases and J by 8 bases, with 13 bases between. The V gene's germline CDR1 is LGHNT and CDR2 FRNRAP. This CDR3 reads CASGFRTGSGYTL. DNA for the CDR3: TGTGCTAGTGGTTTCCGCACAGGTTCCGGCTACACCCTC.

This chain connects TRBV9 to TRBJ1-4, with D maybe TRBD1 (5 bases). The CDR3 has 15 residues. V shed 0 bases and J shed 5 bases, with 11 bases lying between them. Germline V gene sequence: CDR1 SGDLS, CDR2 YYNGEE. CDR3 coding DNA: TGTGCCAGCAGCGTAGGAGGGACCTACAATGAAAAACTGTTTTTT. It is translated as CASSVGGTYNEKLFF.

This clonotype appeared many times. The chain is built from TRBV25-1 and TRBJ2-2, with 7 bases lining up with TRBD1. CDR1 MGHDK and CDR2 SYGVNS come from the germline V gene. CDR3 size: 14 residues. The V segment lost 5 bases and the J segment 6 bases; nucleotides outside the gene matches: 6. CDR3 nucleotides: TGTGCCAGCAGTACACACAGGGGATCCGGGGAGCTGTTTTTT. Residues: CASSTHRGSGELFF.

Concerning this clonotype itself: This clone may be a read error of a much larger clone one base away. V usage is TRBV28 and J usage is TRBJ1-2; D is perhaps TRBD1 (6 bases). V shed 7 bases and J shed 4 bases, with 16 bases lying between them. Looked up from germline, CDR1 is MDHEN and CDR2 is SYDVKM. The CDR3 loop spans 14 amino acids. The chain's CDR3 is CASIGGQVIYGYTF. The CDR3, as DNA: TGTGCCAGCATCGGGGGGCAGGTTATCTATGGCTACACCTTC.

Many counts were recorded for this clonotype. CDR3 protein: CASSIDAGGRYNEQFF. CDR3 bases: TGTGCCAGTAGTATAGATGCAGGGGGAAGGTACAATGAGCAGTTCTTC. V and J are TRBV19 and TRBJ2-1, with TRBD1 matching 7 bases. This CDR3 is built from 16 residues. V gave up 0 bases and J gave up 4 bases; unmatched junction bases: 6. Germline V lookup: CDR1 LNHDA, CDR2 SQIVND (reference sequence).

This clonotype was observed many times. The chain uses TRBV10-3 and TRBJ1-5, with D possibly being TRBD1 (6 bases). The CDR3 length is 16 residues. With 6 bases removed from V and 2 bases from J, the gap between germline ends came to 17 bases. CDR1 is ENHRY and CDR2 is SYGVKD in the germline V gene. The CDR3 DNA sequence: TGTGCCATCAGCAACCACAGGGAGAGCGGCAATCAGCCCCAGCATTTT. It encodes CAISNHRESGNQPQHF.